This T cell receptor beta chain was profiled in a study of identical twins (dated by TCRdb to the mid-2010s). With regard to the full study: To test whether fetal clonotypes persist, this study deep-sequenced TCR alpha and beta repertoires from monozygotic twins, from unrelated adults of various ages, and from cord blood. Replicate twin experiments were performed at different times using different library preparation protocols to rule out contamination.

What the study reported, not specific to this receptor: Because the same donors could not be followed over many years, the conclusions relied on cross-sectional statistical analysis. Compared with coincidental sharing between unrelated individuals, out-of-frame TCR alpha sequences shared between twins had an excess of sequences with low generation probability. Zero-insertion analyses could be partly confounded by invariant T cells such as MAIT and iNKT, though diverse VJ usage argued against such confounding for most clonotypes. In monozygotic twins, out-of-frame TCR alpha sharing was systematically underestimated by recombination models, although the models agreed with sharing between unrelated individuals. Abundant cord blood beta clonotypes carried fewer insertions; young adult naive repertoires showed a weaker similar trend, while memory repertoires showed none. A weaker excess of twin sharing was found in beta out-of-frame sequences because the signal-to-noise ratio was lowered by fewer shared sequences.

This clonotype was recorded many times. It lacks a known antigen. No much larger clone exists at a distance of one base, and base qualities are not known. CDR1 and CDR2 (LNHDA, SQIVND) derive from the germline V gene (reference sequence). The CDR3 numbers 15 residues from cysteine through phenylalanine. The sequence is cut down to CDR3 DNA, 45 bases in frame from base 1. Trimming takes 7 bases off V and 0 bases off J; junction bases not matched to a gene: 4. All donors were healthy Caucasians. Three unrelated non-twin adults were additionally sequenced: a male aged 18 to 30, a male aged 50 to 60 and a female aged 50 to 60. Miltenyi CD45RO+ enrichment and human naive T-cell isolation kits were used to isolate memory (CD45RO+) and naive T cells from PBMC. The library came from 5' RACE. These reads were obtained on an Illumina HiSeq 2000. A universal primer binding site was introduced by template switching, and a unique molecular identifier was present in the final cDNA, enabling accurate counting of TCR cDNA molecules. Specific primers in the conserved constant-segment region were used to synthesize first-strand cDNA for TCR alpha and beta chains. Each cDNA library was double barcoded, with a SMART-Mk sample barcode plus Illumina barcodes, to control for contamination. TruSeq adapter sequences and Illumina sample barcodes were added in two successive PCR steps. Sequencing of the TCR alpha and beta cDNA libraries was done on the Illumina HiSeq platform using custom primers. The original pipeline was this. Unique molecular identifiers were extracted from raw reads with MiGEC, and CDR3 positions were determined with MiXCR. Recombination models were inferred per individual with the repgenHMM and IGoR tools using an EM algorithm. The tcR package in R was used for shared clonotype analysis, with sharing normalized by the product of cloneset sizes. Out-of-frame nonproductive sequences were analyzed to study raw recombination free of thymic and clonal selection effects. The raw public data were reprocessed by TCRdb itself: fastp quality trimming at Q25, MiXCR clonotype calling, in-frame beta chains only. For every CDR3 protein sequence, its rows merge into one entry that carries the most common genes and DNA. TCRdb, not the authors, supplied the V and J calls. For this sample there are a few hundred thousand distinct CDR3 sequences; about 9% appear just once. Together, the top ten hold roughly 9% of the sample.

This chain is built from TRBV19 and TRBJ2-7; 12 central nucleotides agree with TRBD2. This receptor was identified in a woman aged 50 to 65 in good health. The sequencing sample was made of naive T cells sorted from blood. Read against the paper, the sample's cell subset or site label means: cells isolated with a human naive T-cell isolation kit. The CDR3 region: CASTRTSGNSYEQYF. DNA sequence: TGTGCCAGTACCCGGACTAGCGGGAACTCCTACGAGCAGTACTTC. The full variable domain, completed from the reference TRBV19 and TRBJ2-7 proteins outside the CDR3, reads DGGITQSPKYLFRKEGQNVTLSCEQNLNHDAMYWYRQDPGQGLRLIYYSQIVNDFQKGDIAEGYSVSREKKESFPLTVTSAQKNPTAFYLCASTRTSGNSYEQYFGPGTRLTVT.